This T cell receptor beta chain comes out of a study of blood T cell repertoires in COVID-19. This clone was seen only once. In the source study's methods: Amplified reference gene primers provided the basis for estimating nucleated cell counts. Sequencing was performed with immunoSEQ multiplex PCR; in TCRdb, only in-frame clones are kept and a portion is missing. V, J and clone size are taken as reported in that table, and D and trimming were inferred from the DNA itself. The repertoire holds around 88,000 clones, with approximately 81% as singletons. The sequenced sample consisted of peripheral blood. The sequence came from a woman aged 80 or older with acute or convalescent COVID-19.

The chain's CDR3 is CASSQGGIVGPSYNEQFF. The CDR3 DNA sequence: TGTGCCAGCAGCCAAGGAGGGATAGTCGGTCCCTCCTACAATGAGCAGTTCTTC. The J gene is TRBJ2-1, the V gene TRBV3-1 (or the pseudogene TRBV3-2), with a tentative D call TRBD2 (5 bases). Trimming cost V 1 base and J 0 bases, with 16 bases left between them. CDR3 length equals 18 residues. CDR1 and CDR2 from the germline V gene are LGHDT and YNNKEL (reference sequence).